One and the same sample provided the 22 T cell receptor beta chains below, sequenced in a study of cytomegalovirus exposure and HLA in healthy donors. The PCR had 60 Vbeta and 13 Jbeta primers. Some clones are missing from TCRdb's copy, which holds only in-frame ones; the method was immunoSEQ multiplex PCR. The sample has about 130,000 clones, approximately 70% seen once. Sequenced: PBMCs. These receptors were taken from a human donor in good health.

The CDR3 spells CASSPPSLAGGRGDTQYF. For the CDR3, the DNA is TGTGCCAGCTCACCACCATCACTAGCGGGAGGACGAGGAGATACGCAGTATTTT. The rearrangement links TRBV18 to TRBJ2-3, with 12 bases matching TRBD2. The CDR3 runs 18 residues. Trimming at V came to 0 bases and at J to 5 bases, leaving 9 bases not matched to a gene. Germline lookup yields CDR1 KGHSH and CDR2 LQKENI.

CDR3: CASSLGRVGSNEQFF. In DNA, the CDR3 is TGTGCCAGCAGCTTAGGGCGGGTTGGGAGCAATGAGCAGTTCTTC. The chain uses TRBV7-9 and TRBJ2-1, with a possible D match to TRBD2 (5 bases). V was shortened by 1 base and J by 6 bases, with 13 bases between the two germline ends. The germline gives CDR1 SEHNR, CDR2 FQNEAQ (reference sequence). The CDR3 has 15 amino acids.

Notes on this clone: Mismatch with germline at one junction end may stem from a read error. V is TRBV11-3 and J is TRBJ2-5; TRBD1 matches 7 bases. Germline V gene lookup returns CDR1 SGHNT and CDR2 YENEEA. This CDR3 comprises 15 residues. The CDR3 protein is CASSRGQMLQEAQYF. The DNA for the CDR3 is TGTGCCAGCAGCAGGGGACAGATGTTACAAGAGGCCCAGTACTTC.

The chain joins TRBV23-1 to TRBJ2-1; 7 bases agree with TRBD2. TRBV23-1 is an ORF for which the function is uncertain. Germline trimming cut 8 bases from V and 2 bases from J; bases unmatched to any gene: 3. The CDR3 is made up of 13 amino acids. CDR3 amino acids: CASCRGAYNEQFF. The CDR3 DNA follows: TGCGCCAGCTGTCGGGGGGCCTACAATGAGCAGTTCTTC.

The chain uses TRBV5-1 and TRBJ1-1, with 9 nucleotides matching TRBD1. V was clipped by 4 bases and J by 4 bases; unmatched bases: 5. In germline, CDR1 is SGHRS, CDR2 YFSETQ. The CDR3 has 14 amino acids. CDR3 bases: TGCGCCAGCAGCGCCGGGACAGGGAGCACTGAAGCTTTCTTT. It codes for CASSAGTGSTEAFF.

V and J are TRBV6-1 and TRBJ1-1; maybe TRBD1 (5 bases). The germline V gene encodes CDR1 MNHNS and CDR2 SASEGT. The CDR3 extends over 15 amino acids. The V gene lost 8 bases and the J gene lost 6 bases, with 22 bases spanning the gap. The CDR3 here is CASGWGVFSISEAFF. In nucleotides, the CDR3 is TGTGCCAGCGGTTGGGGGGTTTTTTCTATCTCTGAAGCTTTCTTT.

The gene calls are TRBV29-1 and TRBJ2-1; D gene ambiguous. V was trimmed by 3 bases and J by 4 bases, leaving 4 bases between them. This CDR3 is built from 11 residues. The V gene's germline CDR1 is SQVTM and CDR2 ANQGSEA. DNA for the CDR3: TGCAGCGTTGAGCGGTACAATGAGCAGTTCTTC. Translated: CSVERYNEQFF.

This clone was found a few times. CDR3 loop: CASSRTGNVNEKLFF. The DNA of the CDR3 is TGTGCCAGCAGCAGGACAGGGAACGTCAATGAAAAACTGTTTTTT. This chain uses TRBV5-5 with TRBJ1-4; TRBD1 matches at 8 bases. CDR1 is SGHKS and CDR2 is YYEKEE in the germline V gene (reference sequence). There are 15 residues in the CDR3. V lost 4 bases and J lost 5; bases outside the gene matches: 7.

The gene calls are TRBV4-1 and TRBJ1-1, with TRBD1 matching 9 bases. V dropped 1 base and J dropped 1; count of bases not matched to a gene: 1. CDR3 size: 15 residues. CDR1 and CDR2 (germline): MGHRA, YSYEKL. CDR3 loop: CASSQGTGANTEAFF. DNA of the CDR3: TGCGCCAGCAGCCAAGGGACAGGGGCGAACACTGAAGCTTTCTTT.

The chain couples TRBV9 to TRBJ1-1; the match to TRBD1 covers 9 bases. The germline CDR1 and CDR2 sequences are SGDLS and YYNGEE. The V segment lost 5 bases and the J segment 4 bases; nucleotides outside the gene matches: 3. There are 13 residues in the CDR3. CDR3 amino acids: CASRPTGGTEAFF. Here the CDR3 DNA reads TGTGCCAGCAGGCCGACAGGGGGCACTGAAGCTTTCTTT.

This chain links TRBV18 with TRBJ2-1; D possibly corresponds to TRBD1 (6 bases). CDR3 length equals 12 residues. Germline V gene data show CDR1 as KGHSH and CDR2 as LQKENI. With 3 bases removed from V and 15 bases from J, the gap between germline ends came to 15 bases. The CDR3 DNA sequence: TGTGCCAGCTCACCCGATCAGGGGTGGCGGTTCTTC. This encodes CASSPDQGWRFF.

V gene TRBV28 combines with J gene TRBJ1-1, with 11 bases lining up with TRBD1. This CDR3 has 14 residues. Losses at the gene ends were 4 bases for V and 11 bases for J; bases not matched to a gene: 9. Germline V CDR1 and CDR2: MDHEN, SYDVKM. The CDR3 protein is CASSSGQGALGAFF. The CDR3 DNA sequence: TGTGCCAGCAGTTCCGGACAGGGGGCTTTAGGTGCTTTCTTT.

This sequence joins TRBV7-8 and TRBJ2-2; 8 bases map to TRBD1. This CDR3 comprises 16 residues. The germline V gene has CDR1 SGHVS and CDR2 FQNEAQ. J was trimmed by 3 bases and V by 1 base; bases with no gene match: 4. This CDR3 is CASSLEKDRDTGELFF. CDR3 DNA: TGTGCCAGCAGCTTAGAAAAGGACAGGGACACCGGGGAGCTGTTTTTT.

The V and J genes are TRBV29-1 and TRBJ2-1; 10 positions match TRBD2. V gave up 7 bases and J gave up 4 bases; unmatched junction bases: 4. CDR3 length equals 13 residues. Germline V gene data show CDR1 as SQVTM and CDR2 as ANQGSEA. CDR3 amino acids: CSAKTSGYNEQFF. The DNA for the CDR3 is TGCAGCGCCAAGACTAGCGGGTACAATGAGCAGTTCTTC.

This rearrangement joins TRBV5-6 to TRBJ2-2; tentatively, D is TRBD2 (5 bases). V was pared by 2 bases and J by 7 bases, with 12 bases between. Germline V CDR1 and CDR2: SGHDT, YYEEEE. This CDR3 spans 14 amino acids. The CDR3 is CASSFARAGGELFF. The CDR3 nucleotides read TGTGCCAGCAGCTTTGCGCGGGCCGGCGGGGAGCTGTTTTTT. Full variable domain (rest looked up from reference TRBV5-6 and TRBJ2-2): DAGVTQSPTHLIKTRGQQVTLRCSPKSGHDTVSWYQQALGQGPQFIFQYYEEEERQRGNFPDRFSGHQFPNYSSELNVNALLLGDSALYLCASSFARAGGELFFGEGSRLTVL.

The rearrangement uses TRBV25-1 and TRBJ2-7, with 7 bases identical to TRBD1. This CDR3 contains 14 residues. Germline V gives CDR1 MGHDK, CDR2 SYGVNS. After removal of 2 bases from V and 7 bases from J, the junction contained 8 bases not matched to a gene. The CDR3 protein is CASSERRGPWEQYF. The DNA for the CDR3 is TGTGCCAGCAGTGAACGTAGGGGGCCCTGGGAGCAGTACTTC.

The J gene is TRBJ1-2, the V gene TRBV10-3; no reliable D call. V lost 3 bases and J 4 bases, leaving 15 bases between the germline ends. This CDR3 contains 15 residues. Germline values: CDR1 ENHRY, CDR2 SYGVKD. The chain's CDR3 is CAISDSTQRSYGYTF. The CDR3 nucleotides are TGTGCCATCAGTGACAGCACCCAGCGTAGCTATGGCTACACCTTC.

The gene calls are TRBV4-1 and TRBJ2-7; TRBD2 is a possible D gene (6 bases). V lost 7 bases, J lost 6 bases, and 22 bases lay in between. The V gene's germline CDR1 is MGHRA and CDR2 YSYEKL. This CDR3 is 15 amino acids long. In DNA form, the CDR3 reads TGCGCCAGCACCTCAAGAACCCCATTGGGAGGCGAGCAGTACTTC. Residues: CASTSRTPLGGEQYF.

The chain's CDR3 is CASSRSSGYNEQFF. The CDR3 coding sequence is TGTGCCAGCAGTCGTAGTTCGGGATACAATGAGCAGTTCTTC. The chain carries TRBV6-1 and TRBJ2-1; a weak D match, TRBD2 (5 bases). The CDR3 has 14 amino acids. CDR1 and CDR2 from the germline V gene are MNHNS and SASEGT. Deletions cut 5 bases from V and 4 bases from J, with 12 bases between.

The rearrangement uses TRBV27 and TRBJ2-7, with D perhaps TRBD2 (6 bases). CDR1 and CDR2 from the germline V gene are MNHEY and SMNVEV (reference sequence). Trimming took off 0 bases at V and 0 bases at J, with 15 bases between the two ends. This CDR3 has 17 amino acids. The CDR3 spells CASSLSMAGIFSYEQYF. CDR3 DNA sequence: TGTGCCAGCAGTTTATCGATGGCGGGGATTTTCTCCTACGAGCAGTACTTC.

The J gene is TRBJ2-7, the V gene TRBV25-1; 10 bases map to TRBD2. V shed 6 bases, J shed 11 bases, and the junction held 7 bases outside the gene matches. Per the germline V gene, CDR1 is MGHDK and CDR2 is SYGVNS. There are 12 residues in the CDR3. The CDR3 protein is CASSRAGGSEYF. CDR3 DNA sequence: TGTGCCAGCAGCCGAGCGGGAGGGTCCGAGTACTTC.

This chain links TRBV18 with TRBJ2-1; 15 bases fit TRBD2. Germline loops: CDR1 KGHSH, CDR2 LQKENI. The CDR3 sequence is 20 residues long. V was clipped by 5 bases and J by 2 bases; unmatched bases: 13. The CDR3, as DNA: TGTGCCAGCTCATCTCTACAGCCGGGACTAGCGGGAGGTCCCTACAATGAGCAGTTCTTC. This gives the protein CASSSLQPGLAGGPYNEQFF.